One sample yielded the 31 T cell receptor beta chains listed below, sequenced in a study of Ad26.COV2.S vaccination and SARS-CoV-2 variants. TCRdb keeps only in-frame clones here, not all; method: immunoSEQ multiplex PCR. The sample holds over 110,000 clones, 86% seen once. The sequencing here drew on peripheral blood, taken after recovery from COVID-19. All receptors derive from a human donor who had recovered from COVID-19.

This chain uses TRBV7-9 with TRBJ1-4, with a weak D call TRBD1 (5 bases). Per germline, CDR1 SEHNR and CDR2 FQNEAQ (reference sequence). V lost 5 bases, J lost 4 bases, and 14 bases lay in between. CDR3 length: 15 amino acids. The CDR3 nucleotides are TGTGCCAGCAGCCCCCCGGGGGAACGTAATGAAAAACTGTTTTTT. This gives the protein CASSPPGERNEKLFF.

This clone showed up many times. The rearrangement uses TRBV5-1 and TRBJ2-7; D is unclear. The germline CDR1 and CDR2 sequences are SGHRS and YFSETQ. This CDR3 spans 13 amino acids. V was cut by 4 bases and J by 0 bases, with 8 bases left in between. CDR3 nucleotides: TGCGCCAGCAGCCTTCAGCCCTCCTACGAGCAGTACTTC. It specifies CASSLQPSYEQYF.

About this clone: Other DNA sequences in the sample encode the same CDR3. This sequence joins TRBV5-4 and TRBJ2-2; D call uncertain. Germline V gene sequence: CDR1 SGHNT, CDR2 YYREEE (reference sequence). V lost 4 bases, J lost 2 bases, and 3 bases lay in between. This CDR3 comprises 12 residues. Here the CDR3 DNA reads TGTGCCAGCAGCCTAAACACCGGGGAGCTGTTTTTT. Its translation: CASSLNTGELFF.

This chain links TRBV15 with TRBJ1-4; D call uncertain. The CDR3 runs 13 residues. V lost 0 bases and J lost 7, with 6 bases in between. The germline gives CDR1 LNHNV, CDR2 YYDKDF (reference sequence). The CDR3 DNA reads TGTGCCACCAGCAGAGAATTAAGTGAAAAACTGTTTTTT. It encodes CATSRELSEKLFF.

This chain connects TRBV5-1 to TRBJ1-5, with D unresolved. Germline-derived CDR1 and CDR2 are SGHRS and YFSETQ. The CDR3 covers 16 residues. Trimming left V 4 bases short and J 2 bases short, with 16 bases between. The CDR3 is CASSPDPVEGNQPQHF. The CDR3 DNA follows: TGCGCCAGCAGCCCTGACCCCGTCGAGGGCAATCAGCCCCAGCATTTT. The entire variable domain, with the rest obtained from reference TRBV5-1 and TRBJ1-5, is as follows: KAGVTQTPRYLIKTRGQQVTLSCSPISGHRSVSWYQQTPGQGLQFLFEYFSETQRNKGNFPGRFSGRQFSNSRSEMNVSTLELGDSALYLCASSPDPVEGNQPQHFGDGTRLSIL.

This chain joins TRBV28 and TRBJ2-1; TRBD2 aligns across 8 bases. The CDR3 loop spans 14 amino acids. The V gene's germline CDR1 is MDHEN and CDR2 SYDVKM. V lost 3 bases to trimming and J lost 9 bases; unmatched junction nucleotides: 7. CDR3 region: CASSLRTGGGEQFF. Written as DNA, the CDR3 is TGTGCCAGCAGTTTGCGGACCGGGGGGGGTGAGCAGTTCTTC.

The chain has TRBV6-5 and TRBJ1-6; D remains ambiguous. V lost 2 bases, J lost 9 bases, and 11 bases lay in between. Germline V gene sequence: CDR1 MNHEY, CDR2 SVGAGI. The CDR3 contains 14 residues. CDR3 sequence (DNA): TGTGCCAGCAGTTACGGAGACAAAAGTTCACCCCTCCACTTT. Translation: CASSYGDKSSPLHF.

V usage is TRBV7-9 and J usage is TRBJ2-3; D possibly corresponds to TRBD1 (5 bases). Trimming shortened V by 2 bases and J by 1 base, and 10 bases separated the two germline ends. Germline CDR1 SEHNR, CDR2 FQNEAQ (reference sequence). The CDR3 has 15 residues. Here the CDR3 reads CASSLNRLRTDTQYF. Here the CDR3 DNA reads TGTGCCAGCAGCTTAAACAGGCTACGCACAGATACGCAGTATTTT.

The gene calls are TRBV6-5 and TRBJ1-2; 9 nucleotides agree with TRBD1. Losses at the gene ends were 10 bases for V and 2 bases for J; bases not matched to a gene: 11. CDR1 and CDR2 (germline): MNHEY, SVGAGI. The CDR3 is 15 amino acids. CDR3 coding DNA: TGTGCCACCGAAACAGGGGGCAGTCCCAACTATGGCTACACCTTC. Its protein is CATETGGSPNYGYTF.

The rearrangement links TRBV28 to TRBJ2-1, with TRBD1 matching 12 bases. The CDR3 runs 15 residues. From germline, CDR1 is MDHEN and CDR2 SYDVKM. The J segment lost 7 bases and the V segment lost 4 bases, leaving 5 bases of the junction unmatched. The chain's CDR3 is CASSSRDRGRNEQFF. The CDR3 DNA reads TGTGCCAGCAGTTCCCGGGACAGGGGGCGAAATGAGCAGTTCTTC.

V gene TRBV7-9 combines with J gene TRBJ1-1; a weak D match, TRBD1 (5 bases). The CDR3 contains 16 residues. V was pared by 5 bases and J by 8 bases, with 24 bases between. CDR1 is SEHNR and CDR2 is FQNEAQ in the germline V gene (reference sequence). CDR3 residues: CASSILGTLQSGEAFF. The CDR3 bases are TGTGCCAGCAGCATCCTCGGGACCTTACAATCAGGGGAAGCTTTCTTT.

This clone was seen a few times. V gene TRBV5-1 combines with J gene TRBJ2-7; D uncertain. Looked up from germline, CDR1 is SGHRS and CDR2 is YFSETQ. Trimming cost V 0 bases and J 6 bases, with 7 bases left between them. The CDR3 sequence is 12 residues long. This CDR3 is CASSLDQLEQYF. The CDR3 nucleotides read TGCGCCAGCAGCTTGGACCAACTCGAGCAGTACTTC.

This clone was counted only a few times. The chain links TRBV15 to TRBJ1-1; 8 nucleotides align to TRBD1. The CDR3 loop spans 17 amino acids. In germline, CDR1 is LNHNV, CDR2 YYDKDF (reference sequence). V lost 10 bases, J lost 4 bases, and 20 bases stayed unmatched. CDR3 nucleotides: TGTGCCATTGAGTCCGGGACAGGACAAACGGGGGGCACTGAAGCTTTCTTT. Translated, it gives CAIESGTGQTGGTEAFF. Looking up the rest from reference TRBV15 and TRBJ1-1 gives the full variable domain: DAMVIQNPRYQVTQFGKPVTLSCSQTLNHNVMYWYQQKSSQAPKLLFHYYDKDFNNEADTPDNFQSRRPNTSFCFLDIRSPGLGDTAMYLCAIESGTGQTGGTEAFFGQGTRLTVV.

The chain has TRBV28 and TRBJ2-7, with TRBD1 identical over 7 bases. Germline values: CDR1 MDHEN, CDR2 SYDVKM. The CDR3 spans 16 residues. Trimming at V came to 6 bases and at J to 0 bases, leaving 11 bases not matched to a gene. The CDR3 region is CASSVPAGTASYEQYF. As DNA, the CDR3 is TGTGCCAGCAGCGTACCCGCCGGGACAGCCTCCTACGAGCAGTACTTC. The full variable domain, with the rest looked up from reference TRBV28 and TRBJ2-7, is DVKVTQSSRYLVKRTGEKVFLECVQDMDHENMFWYRQDPGLGLRLIYFSYDVKMKEKGDIPEGYSVSREKKERFSLILESASTNQTSMYLCASSVPAGTASYEQYFGPGTRLTVT.

This clone has just a few counts. CDR3 nucleotide sequence: TGTGCCAGCAGCCCAACTCTAACCTCCTACGAGCAGTACTTC. It codes for CASSPTLTSYEQYF. The chain carries TRBV7-2 and TRBJ2-7; D ambiguous. CDR3 length: 14 amino acids. V gave up 5 bases and J gave up 0 bases, with 11 bases separating them. Germline V gene data show CDR1 as SGHTA and CDR2 as FQGNSA.

V and J are TRBV5-6 and TRBJ1-2; D call uncertain. Deletions cut 4 bases from V and 9 bases from J, with 16 bases between. CDR1 SGHDT and CDR2 YYEEEE come from the germline V gene. This CDR3 has 13 amino acids. The CDR3 reads CASSQPLGNRYTF. DNA of the CDR3: TGTGCCAGCAGCCAACCGTTGGGGAACCGCTACACCTTC.

The chain has TRBV5-1 and TRBJ1-3, with TRBD1 matching over 7 bases. CDR1 is SGHRS, CDR2 YFSETQ, per germline. Germline trimming cut 2 bases from V and 2 bases from J; bases unmatched to any gene: 1. This CDR3 comprises 14 residues. CDR3 residues: CASSFDRAGNTIYF. The CDR3 DNA reads as TGCGCCAGCAGCTTCGACAGGGCTGGAAACACCATATATTTT.

Written as DNA, the CDR3 is TGTGCCAGCAGCTTGGTACGAGGAGCTAACTATGGCTACACCTTC. As protein: CASSLVRGANYGYTF. The chain is built from TRBV7-2 and TRBJ1-2; no definite D call. The CDR3 runs to 15 residues. CDR1 and CDR2 from the germline V gene are SGHTA and FQGNSA. V was shortened by 3 bases and J by 0 bases, with 11 bases between the two germline ends.

The gene calls are TRBV10-3 and TRBJ1-3; no firm D call. This CDR3 has 14 residues. V gave up 6 bases and J gave up 4 bases, with 13 bases separating them. Germline V gene sequence: CDR1 ENHRY, CDR2 SYGVKD. The CDR3 spells CAIRISREGNTIYF. In DNA form, the CDR3 reads TGTGCCATCAGAATATCCCGGGAAGGAAACACCATATATTTT.

CDR3 in amino acids: CASSSQGTGSGYEQYF. The CDR3 nucleotides read TGCGCCAGCAGCTCTCAAGGGACAGGGTCGGGCTACGAGCAGTACTTC. The gene calls are TRBV5-1 and TRBJ2-7, with TRBD1 matching over 9 bases. This CDR3 is built from 16 residues. The V segment lost 3 bases and the J segment 3 bases; nucleotides outside the gene matches: 10. The V gene's germline CDR1 is SGHRS and CDR2 YFSETQ.

The chain employs TRBV6-5 and TRBJ1-3; D is possibly TRBD1 (6 bases). The CDR3 extends over 14 amino acids. Trimming removed 6 bases from V and 4 bases from J, with 13 bases in between. Looked up from germline, CDR1 is MNHEY and CDR2 is SVGAGI. Here the CDR3 DNA reads TGTGCCAGCAGAGAGAACCAGGGGGGAAACACCATATATTTT. Amino acid sequence: CASRENQGGNTIYF.

The J gene is TRBJ1-6, the V gene TRBV28; TRBD1 aligns across 9 bases. The ends lost 4 bases at V and 8 bases at J; junction bases unmatched: 6. Looked up from germline, CDR1 is MDHEN and CDR2 is SYDVKM. This CDR3 spans 15 amino acids. CDR3 region: CASSSSGQGYSPLHF. CDR3 nucleotides: TGTGCCAGCAGTTCATCTGGACAGGGGTATTCACCCCTCCACTTT.

The genes are TRBV25-1 and TRBJ2-6; 9 positions match TRBD1. The CDR3 totals 18 residues. The ends lost 6 bases at V and 1 base at J; junction bases unmatched: 10. Germline values: CDR1 MGHDK, CDR2 SYGVNS. The CDR3 loop is CASRREWDRVSGANVLTF. The CDR3, as DNA: TGTGCCAGCAGGAGGGAGTGGGACAGGGTATCTGGGGCCAACGTCCTGACTTTC.

The rearrangement uses TRBV28 and TRBJ2-3; no firm D call. Trimming shortened V by 5 bases and J by 2 bases, and 8 bases separated the two germline ends. Germline assignment: CDR1 MDHEN and CDR2 SYDVKM. CDR3 size: 13 residues. The CDR3 here is CASSPQDTDTQYF. The CDR3 DNA reads as TGTGCCAGCAGTCCCCAGGACACAGATACGCAGTATTTT.

V is TRBV12-5 and J is TRBJ2-1; 10 nucleotides match TRBD2. Trimming cost V 1 base and J 0 bases; bases outside gene matches: 0. In germline, CDR1 is LGHNT, CDR2 FRNRAP. This CDR3 contains 16 residues. This CDR3 reads CASGLGLAGSYNEQFF. DNA for the CDR3: TGTGCTAGTGGTTTGGGACTAGCGGGCTCCTACAATGAGCAGTTCTTC.

The V call is TRBV20-1, the J call TRBJ2-1; D gene ambiguous. The CDR3 is made up of 10 amino acids. The germline gives CDR1 DFQATT, CDR2 SNEGSKA (reference sequence). Trimming shortened V by 6 bases and J by 7 bases, and 7 bases separated the two germline ends. CDR3 DNA sequence: TGCAGTGCCCTATGGAATGAGCAGTTCTTC. Its translation: CSALWNEQFF.

The table lists this clone with a few counts. In the same sample, other DNA sequences code for this CDR3. The gene calls are TRBV5-5 and TRBJ1-1; no reliable D call. CDR1 is SGHKS, CDR2 YYEKEE, per germline (reference sequence). V was cut by 1 base and J by 6 bases, with 4 bases left in between. This CDR3 spans 11 amino acids. CDR3 DNA: TGTGCCAGCAGCTTGACAGCTGAAGCTTTCTTT. Its translation is CASSLTAEAFF.

The chain carries TRBV2 and TRBJ2-3; TRBD1 agrees at 10 bases. After removal of 3 bases from V and 3 bases from J, the junction contained 6 bases not matched to a gene. From germline, CDR1 is SNHLY and CDR2 FYNNEI. The CDR3 spans 16 residues. CDR3 amino acids: CASSDRDRGGTDTQYF. The CDR3 DNA follows: TGTGCCAGCAGTGACCGGGACAGGGGCGGGACAGATACGCAGTATTTT.

The CDR3 sequence: CASSLQNPHEQYF. The CDR3 DNA reads TGTGCCAGCAGTTTGCAGAACCCCCACGAGCAGTACTTC. The chain couples TRBV28 to TRBJ2-7; unclear D gene. CDR1 and CDR2 from the germline V gene are MDHEN and SYDVKM. Trimming took off 3 bases at V and 5 bases at J, with 11 bases between the two ends. There are 13 residues in the CDR3.

The rearrangement links TRBV13 to TRBJ1-6; D might be TRBD1 (6 bases). V was shortened by 3 bases and J by 2 bases, with 11 bases between the two germline ends. This CDR3 has 16 residues. Germline CDR1 and CDR2: PRHDT and FYEKMQ (reference sequence). The CDR3 DNA sequence: TGTGCCAGCAGCTTTGGGGGCGGAACCTATAATTCACCCCTCCACTTT. It yields the protein CASSFGGGTYNSPLHF.

The gene calls are TRBV7-2 and TRBJ1-4; unclear D gene. Germline lookup yields CDR1 SGHTA and CDR2 FQGNSA. The CDR3 sequence is 12 residues long. Trimming pared 4 bases from V and 6 bases from J, leaving 6 bases between. The CDR3 here is CASSSQHEKLFF. CDR3 coding DNA: TGTGCCAGCAGCTCACAGCATGAAAAACTGTTTTTT.